This T cell receptor beta chain was recovered during a study of T-cell memory formation after mild COVID-19. Overall study results and limits: For contracting clones, CD4+ ones sat mainly in CM and EM, CD8+ in EMRA. Second-wave clones with a day 37 peak had unconfirmed SARS-CoV-2 specificity.

The sample holds a few counts of this clonotype. Its antigen remains unidentified. TCRdb reprocessed the 5' RACE reads via MiXCR and lists one record per CDR3 protein. The sample shows about 390,000 distinct CDR3 sequences, 15% to 20% of them seen only once. Germline CDR1 and CDR2: MGHDK and SYGVNS. The CDR3 is 15 residues long. The V and J ends lost 6 bases and 5 bases respectively, with 19 bases between them. The sequenced material came from PBMCs or a T cell subset sorted from them (not recorded which). This TCR came from a man aged 18 to 35 who had mild COVID-19 (a few samples of this study predate the infection). Cell type and time point are not known. V gene TRBV25-1 combines with J gene TRBJ1-1; a possible D gene is TRBD1 (6 bases). This chain's CDR3 is CASRIQGTSGTEAFF. CDR3 DNA sequence: TGTGCCAGCAGGATTCAGGGGACCTCGGGGACTGAAGCTTTCTTT.